The clone carrying this T cell receptor (beta chain) has at least ten counts. Its antigen is as yet unknown. The ends lost 0 bases at V and 5 bases at J; junction bases unmatched: 1. The length of the CDR3 is 14 residues. Per germline, CDR1 MNHEY and CDR2 SVGEGT. Stability of Graves' hyperthyroidism was defined as absent ophthalmopathy progression within 18 months. This record belongs to a study of T cells in Graves' hyperthyroidism and ophthalmopathy. For the study at large: Peripheral blood sampling occurred at initial diagnosis, before any treatment. Study findings and constraints: From stable hyperthyroidism, ophthalmopathy was set apart by a 13 V-J model. Before onset, by a median of around 6.1 months, the model predicted ophthalmopathy.

There were TCR beta CDR3 regions amplified from RNA transcripts. RT-PCR in the first round (using the HTBI primer set) targeted the TCR CDR3. TCRdb reprocessed the multiplex PCR reads with MiXCR, giving one entry per CDR3 protein. Of more than 550,000 distinct CDR3 sequences listed, around 15% are singletons. This chain uses TRBV6-2 or TRBV6-3 with TRBJ1-2, with TRBD1 matching 9 bases. Sequenced material: blood. The sequence came from a man aged 45-65 years with Graves' hyperthyroidism. The CDR3 region is CASSYSTGGYGYTF. The DNA for the CDR3 is TGTGCCAGCAGTTACTCGACAGGGGGTTATGGCTACACCTTC.